What follows are 22 T cell receptor beta chains derived from one specimen sequenced in a study of blood T cell repertoires in COVID-19. Measured with immunoSEQ multiplex PCR; TCRdb has only the in-frame clones, and not every one. The sample contains about 140,000 clones, approximately 79% of which appear only once. Sequencing input: PBMCs or T cells enriched from blood (not recorded which). The receptor set was obtained from a woman in her forties or fifties who had recovered from COVID-19.

V and J are TRBV10-3 and TRBJ2-1, with 8 bases aligning to TRBD1. The CDR3 is 13 residues long. Germline CDR1 ENHRY, CDR2 SYGVKD. V lost 4 bases to trimming and J lost 5 bases; unmatched junction nucleotides: 1. As DNA, the CDR3 is TGTGCCATCAGTGCACAGGGGGACAATGAGCAGTTCTTC. The encoded protein is CAISAQGDNEQFF.

The chain recombines TRBV3-1 (or the pseudogene TRBV3-2) with TRBJ2-2; 9 nucleotides agree with TRBD1. Per the germline V gene, CDR1 is LGHDT and CDR2 is YNNKEL (reference sequence). The CDR3 is 16 residues long. The V segment lost 2 bases and the J segment 0 bases; nucleotides outside the gene matches: 1. The CDR3, as DNA: TGTGCCAGCAGCCAAAGACAGGGGGCGAACACCGGGGAGCTGTTTTTT. Translation: CASSQRQGANTGELFF.

This clone was seen only once. The genes are TRBV25-1 and TRBJ2-1; D is ambiguous. The CDR3 runs 11 residues. In germline, CDR1 is MGHDK, CDR2 SYGVNS. The V and J ends lost 5 bases and 11 bases respectively, with 10 bases between them. The CDR3 DNA reads as TGTGCCAGCAGTTTACCCACTCAGCAGTTCTTC. It encodes CASSLPTQQFF.

The V and J genes are TRBV10-3 and TRBJ1-5; D unclear. Per germline, CDR1 ENHRY and CDR2 SYGVKD. The CDR3 totals 14 residues. Trimming took off 2 bases at V and 2 bases at J, with 7 bases between the two ends. CDR3 DNA: TGTGCCATCAGTGAGGGAGGGCGCAATCAGCCCCAGCATTTT. Translated, it gives CAISEGGRNQPQHF.

With respect to this clone: At the DNA level, this CDR3 is encoded by other sequences in the same sample as well. This sequence joins TRBV9 and TRBJ1-5; a possible D gene is TRBD1 (6 bases). The V and J ends lost 0 bases and 2 bases respectively, with 9 bases between them. This CDR3 has 15 residues. Germline assignment: CDR1 SGDLS and CDR2 YYNGEE. The CDR3 reads CASSVGGQRNQPQHF. DNA of the CDR3: TGTGCCAGCAGCGTAGGAGGACAGCGCAATCAGCCCCAGCATTTT.

The gene calls are TRBV27 and TRBJ1-1; D is unresolved. Trimming left V 4 bases short and J 6 bases short, with 12 bases between. This CDR3 is 13 amino acids long. The germline V gene encodes CDR1 MNHEY and CDR2 SMNVEV (reference sequence). Written as DNA, the CDR3 is TGTGCCAGCAGTTCCATGGGCGTCGCTGAAGCTTTCTTT. This codes for CASSSMGVAEAFF.

As regards this clone: Other DNA sequences in this sample translate to the same CDR3. The chain links TRBV19 to TRBJ1-1; TRBD1 agrees at 7 bases. V lost 3 bases to trimming and J lost 5 bases; unmatched junction nucleotides: 9. This CDR3 comprises 15 residues. Germline V gene data show CDR1 as LNHDA and CDR2 as SQIVND (reference sequence). For the CDR3, the DNA is TGTGCCAGTAGTATCGGAAGGGGGCTTGGGACTGAAGCTTTCTTT. This codes for CASSIGRGLGTEAFF.

The chain combines TRBV3-1 (or the pseudogene TRBV3-2) with TRBJ2-1; D may be TRBD1 (5 bases). The germline gives CDR1 LGHDT, CDR2 YNNKEL (reference sequence). The CDR3 has 18 amino acids. The V end lost 0 bases, the J end lost 0 bases, and 15 bases lay between the germline ends. The CDR3: CASSQDFHRWSSYNEQFF. CDR3 nucleotides: TGTGCCAGCAGCCAAGATTTCCACAGGTGGTCCTCCTACAATGAGCAGTTCTTC.

CDR3 coding DNA: TGTGCCAGCAGCCAGGGGGCCACTGAAGCTTTCTTT. It yields the protein CASSQGATEAFF. This rearrangement joins TRBV3-1 (or the pseudogene TRBV3-2) to TRBJ1-1; D possibly corresponds to TRBD1 (6 bases). Per the germline V gene, CDR1 is LGHDT and CDR2 is YNNKEL (reference sequence). The CDR3 has 12 residues. Trimming left V 3 bases short and J 4 bases short, with 6 bases between.

The rearrangement links TRBV5-6 to TRBJ1-2, with 8 bases aligning to TRBD1. CDR3 length equals 14 residues. V shed 4 bases and J 11 bases; nucleotides not matched to a gene: 13. The germline V gene has CDR1 SGHDT and CDR2 YYEEEE. CDR3: CASSILDRGGRYTF. CDR3 DNA: TGTGCCAGCAGCATCTTAGACAGGGGAGGACGATACACCTTC. Full variable domain (missing parts from reference TRBV5-6 and TRBJ1-2): DAGVTQSPTHLIKTRGQQVTLRCSPKSGHDTVSWYQQALGQGPQFIFQYYEEEERQRGNFPDRFSGHQFPNYSSELNVNALLLGDSALYLCASSILDRGGRYTFGSGTRLTVV.

The genes are TRBV5-6 and TRBJ1-5; D not resolved. Per the germline V gene, CDR1 is SGHDT and CDR2 is YYEEEE. V lost 0 bases and J 3 bases, leaving 7 bases between the germline ends. This CDR3 has 14 residues. This CDR3 is CASSLGQNNQPQHF. CDR3 nucleotides: TGTGCCAGCAGCTTGGGACAAAACAATCAGCCCCAGCATTTT.

V usage is TRBV12-3 or TRBV12-4 and J usage is TRBJ1-1; possibly TRBD1 for D (6 bases). CDR3 length equals 13 residues. V was pared by 11 bases and J by 0 bases, with 13 bases between. CDR3 amino acids: CAGKQGLNTEAFF. The CDR3 nucleotides are TGTGCCGGAAAACAGGGACTGAACACTGAAGCTTTCTTT.

V and J are TRBV28 and TRBJ1-1, with D uncertain. The V gene lost 4 bases and the J gene lost 1 base, with 7 bases spanning the gap. The CDR3 length is 13 residues. Germline lookup yields CDR1 MDHEN and CDR2 SYDVKM. CDR3 nucleotide sequence: TGTGCCAGCAGTTCCTTATGGAACACTGAAGCTTTCTTT. It specifies CASSSLWNTEAFF.

The chain joins TRBV30 to TRBJ2-1, with TRBD2 matching over 11 bases. The CDR3 has 15 amino acids. Germline CDR1 GTSNPN, CDR2 SVGIG (reference sequence). Trimming took 1 base from V and 8 from J; bases not matched to a gene: 7. The CDR3: CAWSELAGGRDEQFF. The CDR3 nucleotides are TGTGCCTGGAGTGAATTAGCGGGGGGGAGGGATGAGCAGTTCTTC.

The V and J genes are TRBV10-3 and TRBJ2-1, with a weak D call TRBD1 (5 bases). The V and J ends lost 6 bases and 5 bases respectively, with 8 bases between them. This CDR3 is built from 12 residues. Looked up from germline, CDR1 is ENHRY and CDR2 is SYGVKD. The CDR3 coding sequence is TGTGCCATCAGGGGCAGGGACAATGAGCAGTTCTTC. As protein: CAIRGRDNEQFF.

This rearrangement joins TRBV7-9 to TRBJ2-7, with TRBD1 matching 12 bases. J was trimmed by 5 bases and V by 4 bases; bases with no gene match: 9. Germline CDR1 SEHNR, CDR2 FQNEAQ (reference sequence). This CDR3 has 16 residues. CDR3: CASSSTWGQGAHEQYF. The CDR3 DNA reads as TGTGCCAGCAGCTCTACGTGGGGACAGGGGGCCCACGAGCAGTACTTC.

The rearrangement links TRBV7-3 to TRBJ2-3, with 12 bases that match TRBD2. The germline gives CDR1 SGHTA, CDR2 FQGTGA. With V trimmed by 3 bases and J by 4 bases, 5 bases remained unmatched. This CDR3 is built from 16 residues. The CDR3 is CASSFLAGGPSDTQYF. The CDR3 nucleotides read TGTGCCAGCAGCTTTCTAGCGGGGGGGCCATCAGATACGCAGTATTTT. The full variable domain, completed using reference TRBV7-3 and TRBJ2-3, is GAGVSQTPSNKVTEKGKYVELRCDPISGHTALYWYRQSLGQGPEFLIYFQGTGAADDSGLPNDRFFAVRPEGSVSTLKIQRTERGDSAVYLCASSFLAGGPSDTQYFGPGTRLTVL.

The gene calls are TRBV28 and TRBJ2-7, with TRBD1 matching 7 bases. Germline values: CDR1 MDHEN, CDR2 SYDVKM. J gave up 4 bases and V 6 bases, and 6 bases lay outside the gene matches. The CDR3 is 13 residues long. The CDR3 sequence is CASSHRDRYEQYF. The CDR3 DNA reads TGTGCCAGCAGCCACCGGGACAGATACGAGCAGTACTTC.

V usage is TRBV19 and J usage is TRBJ1-1; 8 bases are shared with TRBD1. Germline lookup yields CDR1 LNHDA and CDR2 SQIVND (reference sequence). Trimming at V came to 5 bases and at J to 1 base, leaving 9 bases not matched to a gene. The CDR3 is 16 residues long. The CDR3 sequence is CASSVYRGSPNTEAFF. DNA for the CDR3: TGTGCCAGTAGTGTTTACAGGGGGTCCCCGAACACTGAAGCTTTCTTT.

This clone was seen once. The rearrangement joins TRBV15 to TRBJ1-4, with TRBD1 matching over 8 bases. Germline lookup yields CDR1 LNHNV and CDR2 YYDKDF (reference sequence). The CDR3 sequence is 14 residues long. Trimming took 7 bases from V and 4 from J; bases not matched to a gene: 5. The CDR3: CATNRDRSNEKLFF. CDR3 bases: TGTGCCACCAACCGGGACAGGAGTAATGAAAAACTGTTTTTT.

The rearrangement joins TRBV3-1 (or the pseudogene TRBV3-2) to TRBJ1-3, with D possibly being TRBD1 (6 bases). The CDR3 totals 16 residues. Trimming cost V 0 bases and J 4 bases, with 13 bases left between them. Germline values: CDR1 LGHDT, CDR2 YNNKEL (reference sequence). The CDR3 coding sequence is TGTGCCAGCAGCCAAGATCGTCGGGGGGCGGGAAACACCATATATTTT. Amino acid sequence: CASSQDRRGAGNTIYF.

The genes are TRBV12-5 and TRBJ2-1; possibly TRBD1 for D (6 bases). V lost 6 bases to trimming and J lost 0 bases, with 21 bases between them. Germline V gene sequence: CDR1 LGHNT, CDR2 FRNRAP. CDR3 length equals 18 residues. The CDR3 DNA reads TGTGCTAGTGGCGGGACGAATTCAGGACAGAGCTCCTACAATGAGCAGTTCTTC. Protein product: CASGGTNSGQSSYNEQFF.